What follows describes a single T cell receptor beta chain. The antigen remains unidentified. Autoimmune disease history or systemic immunosuppression meant exclusion. CDR1 is SGHVS, CDR2 FNYEAQ, per germline. The CDR3 is 17 residues long. The junction had 4 bases not matched to a gene; V was cut back by 6 bases and J by 2 bases. Profiling relied on immunoSEQ multiplex PCR, and the TCRdb table lists in-frame clones only, not all of them. The table shows tens of thousands of clones, with more than 75% occurring only once. The data belong to a study of OX40 agonist ivuxolimab in advanced cancers. Study-wide background: Patients received the agonistic anti-OX40 (CD134) antibody ivuxolimab. Subjects had a mean age of around 60 years, with a range of about 23 to 79; more than 70% were male. Study observations and caveats: Clones of CD4+ and CD8+ blood T cells grew by week 6 at doses of 0.1 to 3.0 mg/kg.

The chain combines TRBV7-6 with TRBJ2-1; 16 nucleotides match TRBD2. This material consisted of CD4+ or CD8+ T cells sorted from blood, taken in a trial of the OX40 agonist ivuxolimab. This TCR derives from an adult with an advanced solid tumor such as melanoma, head and neck, liver or kidney cancer. CDR3 nucleotide sequence: TGTGCCAGCAGAGGAGGGACTAGCGGGGGGGCCTACAATGAGCAGTTCTTC. The encoded protein is CASRGGTSGGAYNEQFF.